This T cell receptor (beta chain) comes out of a study of control samples from healthy donors and cancer patients. The CDR3 totals 14 residues. V was clipped by 0 bases and J by 1 base, with 8 bases between them. Using immunoSEQ multiplex PCR, the repertoire was profiled, and TCRdb retains in-frame clones only, with some absent. Of about 140,000 clones listed, more than 90% are singletons. Concerning this clone itself: Other DNA sequences in this sample translate to the same CDR3.

The sample taken for sequencing was blood. This TCR came from a man aged 30 to 39 in good health. The chain links TRBV5-3 to TRBJ2-7; D remains ambiguous. TRBV5-3 is an ORF; its function is uncertain. In DNA, the CDR3 is TGTGCCAGAAGCTTGGAGGTCAAGTCCTACGAGCAGTACTTC. Its protein is CARSLEVKSYEQYF.